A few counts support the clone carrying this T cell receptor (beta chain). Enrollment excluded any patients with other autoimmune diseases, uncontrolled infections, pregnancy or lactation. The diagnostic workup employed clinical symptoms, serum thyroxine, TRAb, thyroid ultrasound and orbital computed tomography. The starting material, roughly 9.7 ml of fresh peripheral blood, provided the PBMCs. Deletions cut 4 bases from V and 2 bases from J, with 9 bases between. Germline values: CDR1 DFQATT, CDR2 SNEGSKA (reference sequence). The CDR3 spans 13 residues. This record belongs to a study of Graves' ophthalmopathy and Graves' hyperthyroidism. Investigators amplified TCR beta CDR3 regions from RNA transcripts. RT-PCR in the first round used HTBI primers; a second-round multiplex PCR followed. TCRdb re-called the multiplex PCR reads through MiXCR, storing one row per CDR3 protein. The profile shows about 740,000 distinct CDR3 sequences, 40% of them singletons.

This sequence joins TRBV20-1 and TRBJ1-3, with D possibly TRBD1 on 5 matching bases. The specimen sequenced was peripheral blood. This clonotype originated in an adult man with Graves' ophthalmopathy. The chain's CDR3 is CSATGDPGNTIYF. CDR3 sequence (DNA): TGCAGTGCTACCGGGGACCCTGGAAACACCATATATTTT.